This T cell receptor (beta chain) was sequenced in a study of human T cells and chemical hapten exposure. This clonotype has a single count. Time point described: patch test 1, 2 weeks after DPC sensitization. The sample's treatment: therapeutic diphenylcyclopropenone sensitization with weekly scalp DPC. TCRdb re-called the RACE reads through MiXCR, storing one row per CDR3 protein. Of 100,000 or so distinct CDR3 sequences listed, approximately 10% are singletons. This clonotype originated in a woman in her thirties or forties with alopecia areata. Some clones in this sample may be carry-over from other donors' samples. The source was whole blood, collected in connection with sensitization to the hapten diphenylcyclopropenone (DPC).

The CDR3 reads CASSYSRRGSVEAFF. CDR3 nucleotides: TGTGCCAGCAGTTACTCCCGCAGGGGATCCGTTGAAGCTTTCTTT. The J gene is TRBJ1-1, the V gene TRBV6-5; a possible D gene is TRBD1 (6 bases). The CDR3 length is 15 residues. Looked up from germline, CDR1 is MNHEY and CDR2 is SVGAGI. The V gene lost 0 bases and the J gene lost 7 bases, with 15 bases spanning the gap.